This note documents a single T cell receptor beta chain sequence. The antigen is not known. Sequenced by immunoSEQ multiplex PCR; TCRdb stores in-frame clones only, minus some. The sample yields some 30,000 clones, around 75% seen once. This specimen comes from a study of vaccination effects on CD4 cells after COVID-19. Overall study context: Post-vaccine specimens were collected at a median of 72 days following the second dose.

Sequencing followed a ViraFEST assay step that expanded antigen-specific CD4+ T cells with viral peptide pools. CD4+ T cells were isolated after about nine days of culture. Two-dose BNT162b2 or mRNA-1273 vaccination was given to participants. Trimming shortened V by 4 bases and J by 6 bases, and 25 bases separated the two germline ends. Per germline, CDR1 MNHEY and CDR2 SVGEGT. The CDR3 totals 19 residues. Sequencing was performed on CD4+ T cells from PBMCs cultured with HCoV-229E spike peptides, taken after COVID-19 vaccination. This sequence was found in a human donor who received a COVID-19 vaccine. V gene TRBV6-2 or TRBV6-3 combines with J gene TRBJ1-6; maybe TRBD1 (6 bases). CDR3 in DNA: TGTGCCAGCAGTTCCGCGGCAACCGACAGGCGATATGCTAATTCACCCCTCCACTTT. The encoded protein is CASSSAATDRRYANSPLHF.